This T cell receptor (beta chain) was sequenced for a study of shared clonotypes between healthy human individuals. The germline V gene has CDR1 SGHNT and CDR2 YYREEE (reference sequence). The CDR3 runs 16 residues. V dropped 0 bases and J dropped 1 base, with 13 bases sitting between them. Per the original data handling: Junction-only sequences without quality scores were provided by ImmunoSEQ, so filtering was different. Here immunoSEQ multiplex PCR was the method, and the copy in TCRdb shows in-frame clones only, minus some. V and J calls and clone size are given by that table; D and trimming were obtained from the DNA. This repertoire shows about 490,000 clones, roughly 85% found once; its top ten account for approximately 12%.

The genes are TRBV5-4 and TRBJ1-1; D remains unclear. The sequence was collected from a woman between 35 and 50 years old in good health. Some clones in this sample may be carry-over from other donors' samples. Source material: PBMCs. CDR3 sequence: CASSLGLGVGNTEAFF. The CDR3 nucleotides read TGTGCCAGCAGCTTGGGCCTCGGGGTGGGGAACACTGAAGCTTTCTTT. Drawing the rest from reference TRBV5-4 and TRBJ1-1, the complete variable domain is ETGVTQSPTHLIKTRGQQVTLRCSSQSGHNTVSWYQQALGQGPQFIFQYYREEENGRGNFPPRFSGLQFPNYSSELNVNALELDDSALYLCASSLGLGVGNTEAFFGQGTRLTVV.